This TCR beta chain stems from a study of blood T cell repertoires in COVID-19. Study summary: Sites in the United States, Italy and Spain provided acute and convalescent COVID-19 samples.

Per the germline V gene, CDR1 is SNHLY and CDR2 is FYNNEI. Between the trimmed V and J ends, which lost 4 bases and 4 bases, there was a span of 14 bases. CDR3 length: 14 amino acids. In the study's own analysis: Reference gene primer amplification yielded estimated nucleated cell counts. The table came from immunoSEQ multiplex PCR; TCRdb's copy has only in-frame clones and leaves some out. That table furnishes V, J and clone size, whereas the DNA furnished D and trimming. The sample shows around 250,000 clones, about 83% of them seen only once. Sequenced: peripheral blood. The V and J genes are TRBV2 and TRBJ2-7, with a possible D match to TRBD2 (5 bases). The TCR comes from a man older than 75 with acute or convalescent COVID-19. The CDR3 region has the DNA TGTGCCAGCAGTGTTTCGGCTAGCAGTTACGAGCAGTACTTC. Its translation: CASSVSASSYEQYF.